This T cell receptor (beta chain) was documented in a study of tumor-infiltrating lymphocytes in localized non-small cell lung cancer. Study-wide results and caveats: Not all patients were TCR sequenced, owing to tissue quantity.

Germline V CDR1 and CDR2: SNHLY, FYNNEI. This CDR3 has 14 amino acids. With 8 bases removed from V and 1 base from J, the gap between germline ends came to 15 bases. Produced via immunoSEQ multiplex PCR; TCRdb's table is partial and in-frame only. The data show over 10,000 clones, 75% to 80% seen once. As to this clone: No antigen is known for it.

The chain couples TRBV2 to TRBJ2-7; tentative D call: TRBD2 (6 bases). The sequence was obtained from a human donor with non-small cell lung cancer. The sequenced material came from uninvolved lung tissue not adjacent to the tumor. The CDR3 DNA follows: TGTGCCAGCTCGCCGGGACTTCAATCCTACGAGCAGTACTTC. This translates into CASSPGLQSYEQYF.